The rows below give T cell receptor beta chains drawn from one sample of a study of CD8 T cells in ankylosing spondylitis. TCRdb reanalysed the 5' RACE reads using MiXCR and keeps one entry per CDR3 protein. The data hold over 30,000 distinct CDR3 sequences, with roughly 13% observed a single time. Material for sequencing was synovial fluid, either unsorted or a sorted T cell fraction (not recorded which). The receptors originated from a male donor with ankylosing spondylitis. Both conserved end residues are part of each CDR3. A D gene is named only where the DNA matches it firmly. The size of a clone is reported for some rows only, either as once, few or many, or as a class for expanded clones.

D: NA
size: many
V: TRBV5-6
J: TRBJ1-1
DNA: TGTGCCAGCAGCTTGTCCGTGAACACTGAAGCTTTCTTT
CDR3: CASSLSVNTEAFF

D: NA
size: many
V: TRBV9
J: TRBJ1-1
DNA: TGTGCCAGCAGCTGGGACGGTGCTGAAGCTTTCTTT
CDR3: CASSWDGAEAFF

D: TRBD2
size: NA
V: TRBV10-3
J: TRBJ2-7
DNA: TGTGCCATCGGGGAAGCGGGAGGGCCCTACGAGCAGTACTTC
CDR3: CAIGEAGGPYEQYF

D: NA
size: few
V: TRBV9
J: TRBJ2-7
DNA: TGTGCCAGCAGCGTAGGTCCATGGGGCGAGCAGTACTTC
CDR3: CASSVGPWGEQYF

D: NA
size: NA
V: TRBV20-1
J: TRBJ2-3
DNA: TGCAGTGCTAGAGATTTATGGTTGGACTATCTGCCAGATACGCAGTATTTT
CDR3: CSARDLWLDYLPDTQYF

D: NA
size: few
V: TRBV9
J: TRBJ1-5
DNA: TGTGCCAGCAGCGACGACCCCAGGGAACCCAATCAGCCCCAGCATTTT
CDR3: CASSDDPREPNQPQHF

D: NA
size: medium-sized
V: TRBV21-1
J: TRBJ2-3
DNA: TGTGCCAGCAGCAAAGAGGGGCCGGGAGCGGGAGTCTCAGATACGCAGTATTTT
CDR3: CASSKEGPGAGVSDTQYF

D: TRBD2
size: NA
V: TRBV7-4
J: TRBJ2-2
DNA: TGTGCCAGCAGTTCGGCTAGCGGGAAGAACACCGGGGAGCTGTTTTTT
CDR3: CASSSASGKNTGELFF

D: NA
size: few
V: TRBV20-1
J: TRBJ2-7
DNA: TGCAGTGCTAGAGATTTGGGATACCGGGCCTTCAATTACGAGCAGTACTTC
CDR3: CSARDLGYRAFNYEQYF

D: NA
size: many
V: TRBV4-3
J: TRBJ2-3
DNA: TGCGCCAGCAGCCAAGGGCCCCGGGCAGATACGCAGTATTTT
CDR3: CASSQGPRADTQYF

D: NA
size: NA
V: TRBV7-9
J: TRBJ2-3
DNA: TGTGCCAGCAGCCCCGGAGGAGATACGCAGTATTTT
CDR3: CASSPGGDTQYF

D: TRBD1
size: many
V: TRBV20-1
J: TRBJ2-7
DNA: TGCAGTGCGCGACCGACAGGGATCAACGAGCAGTACTTC
CDR3: CSARPTGINEQYF

D: NA
size: many
V: TRBV5-1
J: TRBJ2-7
DNA: TGCGCCAGCAGCTTGGCGTCGGGCGGGACCTACGAGCAGTACTTC
CDR3: CASSLASGGTYEQYF

D: NA
size: few
V: TRBV24-1
J: TRBJ1-5
DNA: TGTGCCACCGCCGCAGGAGGCAATCAGCCCCAGCATTTT
CDR3: CATAAGGNQPQHF